The 13 T cell receptor beta chains below were found in one sample sequenced in a study of T cells in localized non-small cell lung cancer. Produced via immunoSEQ multiplex PCR; TCRdb's table is partial and in-frame only. The sample has 2,100 or so clones, around a quarter seen once. The sequenced sample was lung tumor tissue, obtained before any cancer treatment. Receptors were obtained from a woman aged 35-70 years with stage III lung adenocarcinoma.

This sequence joins TRBV19 and TRBJ2-2; D not resolved. CDR3 length equals 14 residues. From germline, CDR1 is LNHDA and CDR2 SQIVND (reference sequence). V was clipped by 3 bases and J by 8 bases, with 13 bases between them. The CDR3 coding sequence is TGTGCCAGTAGTATCTTTGGCATCGAGGGGGAGCTGTTTTTT. Translating gives CASSIFGIEGELFF.

This clone is medium-sized by share. The rearrangement links TRBV11-3 to TRBJ2-6; weak D call: TRBD1 (5 bases). The CDR3 is 17 residues long. Germline V CDR1 and CDR2: SGHNT, YENEEA. With 6 bases removed from V and 1 base from J, the gap between germline ends came to 16 bases. CDR3 sequence: CASSSVGPPSGANVLTF. The CDR3 DNA reads as TGTGCCAGCAGTTCTGTGGGGCCTCCATCTGGGGCCAACGTCCTGACTTTC.

The CDR3 protein is CASSIRGLAGAITDTQYF. CDR3 sequence (DNA): TGTGCCAGTAGTATAAGAGGACTAGCGGGGGCCATCACAGATACGCAGTATTTT. This sequence joins TRBV19 and TRBJ2-3, with TRBD2 matching 13 bases. Trimming at V came to 2 bases and at J to 2 bases, leaving 7 bases not matched to a gene. The CDR3 sequence is 18 residues long. From germline, CDR1 is LNHDA and CDR2 SQIVND (reference sequence).

This clone has only a few counts. The J gene is TRBJ2-2, the V gene TRBV11-3; 9 positions match TRBD1. Germline V gives CDR1 SGHNT, CDR2 YENEEA. After removal of 8 bases from V and 2 bases from J, the junction contained 3 bases not matched to a gene. This CDR3 has 14 residues. DNA of the CDR3: TGTGCCAGCCTGGACAGGGGAAACACCGGGGAGCTGTTTTTT. The encoded protein is CASLDRGNTGELFF.

This clone has only a few counts. This chain uses TRBV9 with TRBJ1-2, with D tentatively TRBD1 (5 bases). Per germline, CDR1 SGDLS and CDR2 YYNGEE. The V end was cut by 5 bases, the J end by 4 bases, with 12 bases between. This CDR3 contains 13 residues. The DNA for the CDR3 is TGTGCCAGCAGTGGGGCAGGTCTCTATGGCTACACCTTC. Translating it yields CASSGAGLYGYTF.

This chain joins TRBV19 and TRBJ2-3, with D possibly called TRBD1 or TRBD2 (6 bases each). The CDR3 runs to 17 residues. Germline CDR1 reads LNHDA; CDR2 reads SQIVND (reference sequence). V shed 3 bases and J shed 2 bases, with 18 bases lying between them. The CDR3 is CASSIYPGGLNTDTQYF. CDR3 in DNA: TGTGCCAGTAGTATCTACCCCGGGGGCCTCAACACAGATACGCAGTATTTT.

The V and J genes are TRBV5-1 and TRBJ1-1; D gene uncertain. Trimming removed 0 bases at V and 3 bases at J, with 12 bases between. The CDR3 runs 15 residues. Germline V lookup: CDR1 SGHRS, CDR2 YFSETQ. The CDR3 coding sequence is TGCGCCAGCAGCTTGGGACATGGCCCGGACACTGAAGCTTTCTTT. This codes for CASSLGHGPDTEAFF.

This chain joins TRBV5-1 and TRBJ1-2; D unclear. CDR3 length: 15 amino acids. Germline V lookup: CDR1 SGHRS, CDR2 YFSETQ. Trimming left V 4 bases short and J 7 bases short, with 20 bases between. The CDR3 DNA reads as TGCGCCAGCAGCCCATGGGGTGAGGCAACGGCTGGCTACACCTTC. Its protein is CASSPWGEATAGYTF.

In DNA form, the CDR3 reads TGTGCCAGCAGCGTAGAGTGGGGTGAGCAGTTCTTC. As protein: CASSVEWGEQFF. The genes are TRBV9 and TRBJ2-1; the D is unclear. V lost 0 bases, J lost 9 bases, and 7 bases lay in between. CDR1 and CDR2 from the germline V gene are SGDLS and YYNGEE. This CDR3 region has 12 residues.

V and J are TRBV11-3 and TRBJ1-1; D is perhaps TRBD1 (5 bases). Per germline, CDR1 SGHNT and CDR2 YENEEA. The CDR3 consists of 16 residues. V lost 6 bases, J lost 0 bases, and 17 bases lay in between. The CDR3 protein is CASSPRGEWVNTEAFF. The DNA for the CDR3 is TGTGCCAGCAGTCCCCGAGGGGAATGGGTGAACACTGAAGCTTTCTTT.

This clone was picked up a small number of times. The chain links TRBV9 to TRBJ2-2; D may match TRBD1 or TRBD2 (5 bases each). This CDR3 region has 15 residues. Per germline, CDR1 SGDLS and CDR2 YYNGEE. V lost 0 bases and J 2 bases, leaving 8 bases between the germline ends. The CDR3: CASSVVRGNTGELFF. The CDR3, as DNA: TGTGCCAGCAGCGTAGTGAGGGGTAACACCGGGGAGCTGTTTTTT.

This chain connects TRBV19 to TRBJ2-7; the D gene is possibly TRBD1 (6 bases). The CDR3 runs to 15 residues. V was cut by 0 bases and J by 6 bases, with 15 bases left in between. The germline V gene encodes CDR1 LNHDA and CDR2 SQIVND (reference sequence). The CDR3 reads CASSIDFRGLREQYF. The CDR3, as DNA: TGTGCCAGTAGTATAGACTTCAGGGGATTACGCGAGCAGTACTTC.

By sample fraction, this clone is medium-sized. V usage is TRBV9 and J usage is TRBJ2-1, with TRBD1 matching over 9 bases. CDR3 size: 16 residues. Looked up from germline, CDR1 is SGDLS and CDR2 is YYNGEE. With 4 bases clipped from V and 10 bases from J, the junction kept 15 bases outside the gene matches. CDR3: CASSSLDPGTGREQFF. The CDR3 region has the DNA TGTGCCAGCAGCTCCTTGGACCCCGGGACAGGGAGGGAGCAGTTCTTC.